The clone carrying this T cell receptor beta chain appeared a few times. The antigen remains undetermined. Both 60 Vbeta primers and 13 Jbeta primers went into the PCR. Clones were read by immunoSEQ multiplex PCR, and TCRdb kept only the in-frame ones, dropping some. Among about 110,000 clones listed, about 85% were seen once. This CDR3 contains 13 residues. Germline values: CDR1 ENHRY, CDR2 SYGVKD. Losses at the gene ends were 7 bases for V and 8 bases for J; bases not matched to a gene: 8. These data belong to a study of cytomegalovirus exposure and HLA in healthy donors. Study results and caveats: Among the most significant clusters, several appeared linked to common viral pathogens in a later analysis.

The sample was PBMCs. The chain is built from TRBV10-3 and TRBJ1-2, with 9 bases lining up with TRBD1. This sequence originates from a man over 45 in good health and CMV-seronegative. The CDR3 DNA is TGTGCCATCAACCCGGGCGGGACAGGGGGCTACACCTTC. It encodes CAINPGGTGGYTF.